Listed below are T cell receptor beta chains from one sample, sequenced in a study of shared clonotypes between healthy human individuals. Assay used: immunoSEQ multiplex PCR; TCRdb lists only in-frame clones, some missing. The sample has 600,000 to 700,000 clones; roughly 72% are singletons. The sample comprised memory CD4+ T cells sorted from blood. The receptors were gathered from a woman aged 30 to 39 in good health. Each CDR3 is given with its conserved first and last residue. D genes are given only for firm matches. Not all rows give a size; the values are once, few, many and, for expanded clones, a class.

>TRBJ1-1|once|TRBV7-9|-
CASSPLQLDTEAFF
TGTGCCAGCAGCCCCCTTCAACTCGACACTGAAGCTTTCTTT
>TRBJ2-5|-|TRBV7-7|-
CASSLDVLETQYF
TGTGCCAGCAGCTTAGATGTTTTGGAGACCCAGTACTTC
>TRBJ2-1|-|TRBV21-1|-
CASDIAEKSYNEQFF
TGTGCCAGCGATATAGCGGAAAAATCCTACAATGAGCAGTTCTTC
>TRBJ2-1|-|TRBV5-1|-
CASSTDLSSYNEQFF
TGCGCCAGCAGCACGGACTTGAGCTCCTACAATGAGCAGTTCTTC
>TRBJ1-5|-|TRBV7-8|-
CASSLTRGRSNQPQHF
TGTGCCAGCAGCTTAACGCGTGGGCGTAGCAATCAGCCCCAGCATTTT
>TRBJ2-2|once|TRBV9|-
CASSVNPAADTGELFF
TGTGCCAGCAGCGTAAATCCAGCGGCTGACACCGGGGAGCTGTTTTTT
>TRBJ1-2|-|TRBV5-4|TRBD1
CASSLDRNYGYTF
TGTGCCAGCAGCCTGGACAGGAACTATGGCTACACCTTC
>TRBJ2-3|few|TRBV5-1|-
CASSYTTGTSSTDTQYF
TGCGCCAGCAGCTACACTACCGGGACGTCAAGCACAGATACGCAGTATTTT
>TRBJ1-3|-|TRBV2|-
CASRAPGYIGNTIYF
TGTGCCAGCAGAGCTCCAGGCTACATCGGAAACACCATATATTTT
>TRBJ2-1|-|TRBV14|TRBD2
CASSQGTSGRFDNEQFF
TGTGCCAGCAGCCAAGGGACTAGCGGGAGGTTCGACAATGAGCAGTTCTTC
>TRBJ1-1|-|TRBV19|TRBD1
CASNRGGGGAFF
TGTGCCAGTAACAGGGGAGGTGGAGGAGCTTTCTTT
>TRBJ1-1|few|TRBV2|-
CASRGDGGHTEAFF
TGTGCCAGCAGAGGGGACGGGGGACACACTGAAGCTTTCTTT
>TRBJ2-7|many|TRBV5-1|-
CASSFGVGGFNSYEQYF
TGCGCCAGCAGCTTCGGCGTTGGCGGGTTTAACTCCTACGAGCAGTACTTC
>TRBJ1-2|-|TRBV6-5|-
CASSRTEDDGYTF
TGTGCCAGCAGCAGGACAGAGGACGATGGCTACACCTTC
>TRBJ1-2|-|TRBV19|TRBD1
CVSSPDRGTLGYTF
TGTGTCAGTAGCCCAGACAGGGGTACCCTTGGCTACACCTTC
>TRBJ2-7|-|TRBV7-2|-
CASSLGFQRASYEQYF
TGTGCCAGCAGCTTAGGTTTCCAGCGGGCCTCCTACGAGCAGTACTTC
>TRBJ1-1|-|TRBV28|-
CASSLRDTEAFF
TGTGCCAGCAGTTTACGGGACACTGAAGCTTTCTTT
>TRBJ2-7|-|TRBV28|TRBD2
CASRPWTGGTYEQYF
TGTGCCAGCAGGCCCTGGACGGGAGGGACCTACGAGCAGTACTTC
>TRBJ2-7|-|TRBV7-2|-
CASSLRDEQYF
TGTGCCAGCAGCTTAAGAGACGAGCAGTACTTC
>TRBJ2-1|-|TRBV10-2|TRBD2
CASSESGGRALNEQFF
TGCGCCAGCAGTGAGTCTGGAGGGAGGGCCTTGAATGAGCAGTTCTTC
>TRBJ2-2|-|TRBV2|-
CASSEVPLGELFF
TGTGCCAGCAGTGAGGTACCTTTAGGGGAGCTGTTTTTT
>TRBJ2-3|few|TRBV28|-
CASPPWSLGNSTDTQYF
TGTGCCAGCCCCCCGTGGAGTCTGGGAAACAGCACAGATACGCAGTATTTT
>TRBJ2-7|-|TRBV5-6|TRBD2
CASSLWTSDSYEQYF
TGTGCCAGCAGCTTGTGGACTAGCGACTCCTACGAGCAGTACTTC
>TRBJ2-7|few|TRBV2|-
CASRAESYEQYF
TGTGCCAGCAGGGCAGAGTCCTACGAGCAGTACTTC
>TRBJ1-3|-|TRBV5-1|-
CASSEGTVRAGNTIYF
TGCGCCAGCAGCGAGGGGACTGTAAGGGCTGGAAACACCATATATTTT
>TRBJ2-3|-|TRBV10-3|TRBD2
CAIAGSGNLDTQYF
TGTGCCATCGCGGGTAGCGGGAATTTAGATACGCAGTATTTT
>TRBJ1-1|few|TRBV6-5|-
CASSYSGGTEAFF
TGTGCCAGCAGTTACTCGGGTGGCACTGAAGCTTTCTTT
>TRBJ1-5|many|TRBV5-6|-
CASSLSSGGNQPQHF
TGTGCCAGCAGCTTGAGTTCTGGGGGCAATCAGCCCCAGCATTTT
>TRBJ2-2|-|TRBV11-2|TRBD2
CASRKLAANTGELFF
TGTGCCAGCAGGAAACTAGCGGCCAACACCGGGGAGCTGTTTTTT
>TRBJ1-3|-|TRBV4-2|TRBD1
CASSRELTGAGNTIYF
TGTGCCAGCAGCCGAGAACTGACAGGGGCGGGAAACACCATATATTTT
>TRBJ1-2|once|TRBV7-9|-
CASSHPRNYGYTF
TGCGCCAGCAGCCACCCCAGAAACTATGGCTACACCTTC
>TRBJ2-7|-|TRBV5-4|-
CASSRPGGDDYEQYF
TGTGCCAGCAGCCGACCCGGAGGGGATGACTACGAGCAGTACTTC
>TRBJ1-2|few|TRBV7-9|-
CASSLQSYGYTF
TGTGCCAGCAGCTTACAGTCTTATGGCTACACCTTC
>TRBJ2-1|once|TRBV11-2|-
CASSLVSQTNEQFF
TGTGCCAGCAGCTTAGTAAGTCAGACCAATGAGCAGTTCTTC
>TRBJ2-7|once|TRBV27|TRBD2
CASGPELAGAYEQYF
TGTGCCAGCGGGCCCGAACTAGCGGGAGCCTACGAGCAGTACTTC
>TRBJ2-6|few|TRBV30|TRBD1
CAWVQGANSGANVLTF
TGTGCCTGGGTACAGGGGGCTAATTCTGGGGCCAACGTCCTGACTTTC
>TRBJ2-4|-|TRBV4-1|-
CASSQVGGLAKNIQYF
TGCGCCAGCAGCCAAGTCGGGGGCCTAGCCAAAAACATTCAGTACTTC
>TRBJ1-1|-|TRBV27|-
CASIFRSSLNTEAFF
TGTGCCAGCATCTTTCGCAGCTCTTTGAACACTGAAGCTTTCTTT
>TRBJ2-1|few|TRBV7-9|TRBD2
CASSLEAGALFF
TGTGCCAGCAGCTTAGAAGCGGGAGCGCTGTTCTTC
>TRBJ2-7|-|TRBV10-1|-
CASSESMGYEQYF
TGCGCCAGCAGTGAGTCGATGGGCTACGAGCAGTACTTC
>TRBJ2-7|-|TRBV7-9|-
CASSPGQTYYEQYF
TGTGCCAGCAGCCCCGGACAGACCTACTACGAGCAGTACTTC
>TRBJ1-1|-|TRBV2|-
CASRGTPARNTEAFF
TGTGCCAGCAGAGGGACCCCCGCCAGGAACACTGAAGCTTTCTTT
>TRBJ1-2|-|TRBV5-4|-
CASNPQGVDGYTF
TGTGCCAGCAACCCCCAAGGGGTTGACGGCTACACCTTC
>TRBJ2-5|few|TRBV27|-
CASSPGQRREETQYF
TGTGCCAGCAGTCCAGGGCAGCGCAGGGAAGAGACCCAGTACTTC
>TRBJ2-2|-|TRBV12-5|-
CASGLVLGRPPGELFF
TGTGCTAGTGGTTTGGTTTTAGGGAGGCCTCCCGGGGAGCTGTTTTTT
>TRBJ2-7|-|TRBV6-1|-
CASMTQGFNEQYF
TGTGCCAGCATGACGCAGGGGTTCAACGAGCAGTACTTC
>TRBJ2-1|-|TRBV30|-
CAWRAGQNNEQFF
TGTGCCTGGAGGGCGGGACAGAACAATGAGCAGTTCTTC
>TRBJ1-1|-|TRBV7-3|-
CASSLDPNTEAFF
TGTGCCAGCAGCCTGGACCCGAACACTGAAGCTTTCTTT
>TRBJ1-5|few|TRBV2|TRBD1
CASSTSGGRNQPQHF
TGTGCCAGCAGTACTTCAGGGGGAAGGAATCAGCCCCAGCATTTT
>TRBJ2-5|-|TRBV2|-
CASSDTRRETQYF
TGTGCCAGCAGCGACACAAGACGAGAGACCCAGTACTTC
>TRBJ2-7|-|TRBV6-5|TRBD1
CASMTGGHEQYF
TGTGCCAGCATGACAGGGGGCCACGAGCAGTACTTC
>TRBJ2-3|-|TRBV29-1|TRBD1
CSVGRQGPTDTQYF
TGCAGCGTTGGGCGACAGGGTCCGACAGATACGCAGTATTTT
>TRBJ1-2|-|TRBV19|-
CASSSSSGAGYGYTF
TGTGCCAGTAGTTCCTCCTCCGGGGCTGGCTATGGCTACACCTTC